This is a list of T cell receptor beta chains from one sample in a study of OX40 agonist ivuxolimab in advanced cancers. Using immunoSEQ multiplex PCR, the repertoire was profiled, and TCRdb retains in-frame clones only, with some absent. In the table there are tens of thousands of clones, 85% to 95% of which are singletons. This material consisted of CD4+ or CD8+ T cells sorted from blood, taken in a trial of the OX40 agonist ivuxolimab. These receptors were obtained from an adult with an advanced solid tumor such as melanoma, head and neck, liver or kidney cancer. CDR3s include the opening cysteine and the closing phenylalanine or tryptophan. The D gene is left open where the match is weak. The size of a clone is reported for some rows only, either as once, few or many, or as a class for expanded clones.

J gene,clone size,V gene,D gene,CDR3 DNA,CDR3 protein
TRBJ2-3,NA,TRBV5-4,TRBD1,TGTGCCAGCAGCCCAACAGGGGGCGGATTTCCAGATACGCAGTATTTT,CASSPTGGGFPDTQYF
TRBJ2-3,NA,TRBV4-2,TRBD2,TGTGCCAGCAGCCAAATCCCGGGGGGGCGAATAGCAGATACGCAGTATTTT,CASSQIPGGRIADTQYF
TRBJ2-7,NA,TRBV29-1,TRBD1,TGCAGCGTTCGACAGGGGACCGGGTCCTACGAGCAGTACTTC,CSVRQGTGSYEQYF
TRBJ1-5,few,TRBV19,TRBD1,TGTGCCAGTAGTCCTATCCCCGGGACAGGGGACCTATGGGCCCAGCATTTT,CASSPIPGTGDLWAQHF
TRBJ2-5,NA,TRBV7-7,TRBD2,TGTGCTAGCAGTCCGACTAGCGGTATGCAAGAGACCCAGTACTTC,CASSPTSGMQETQYF
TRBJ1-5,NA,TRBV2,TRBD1,TGTGCCAGCAGTGCTGGGACAGGGAAGATTCAGCCCCAGCATTTT,CASSAGTGKIQPQHF
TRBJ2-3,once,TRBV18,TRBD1,TGTGCCAGCTCAACACGACAGGGGGCAGAAGATACGCAGTATTTT,CASSTRQGAEDTQYF
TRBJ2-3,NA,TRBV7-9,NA,TGTGCCAGCAGCTTAGTAATGGGCAGTAGCGATACGCAGTATTTT,CASSLVMGSSDTQYF
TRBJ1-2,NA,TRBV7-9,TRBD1,TGTGCCAGCAGCGCCATTGGGACAGGGGGCAATAGGTTCTATGGCTACACCTTC,CASSAIGTGGNRFYGYTF
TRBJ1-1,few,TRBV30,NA,TGTGCCTGGAGTCGTTTACTAAGAAACACTGAAGCTTTCTTT,CAWSRLLRNTEAFF
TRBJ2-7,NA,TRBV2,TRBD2,TGTGCCAGCCAGGGAGCGGGAGGGCGTTCCTACGAGCAGTACTTC,CASQGAGGRSYEQYF
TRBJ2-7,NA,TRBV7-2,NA,TGTGCCAGCAGTGACCTTAACGAGCAGTACTTC,CASSDLNEQYF
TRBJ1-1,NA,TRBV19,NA,TGTGCCAGTAGTGACTCTGTGGTGAACACTGAAGCTTTCTTT,CASSDSVVNTEAFF
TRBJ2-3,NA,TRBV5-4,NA,TGTGCCAGCAGCTTGGGGGGCCGGTCAAGCACAGATACGCAGTATTTT,CASSLGGRSSTDTQYF
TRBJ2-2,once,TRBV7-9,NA,TGTGCCAGCAGCTTAGCCACGAACACCGGGGAGCTGTTTTTT,CASSLATNTGELFF
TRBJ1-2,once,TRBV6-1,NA,TGTGCCAGCACTCCTCTTGGGCGGGACTATGGCTACACCTTC,CASTPLGRDYGYTF
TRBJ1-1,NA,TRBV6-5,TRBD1,TGTGCCAGCAGGACAGGGGTTTCGAACACTGAAGCTTTCTTT,CASRTGVSNTEAFF
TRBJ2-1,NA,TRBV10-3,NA,TGTGCCATAGGGAATAAGATTAGCAAGGACAATGAGCAGTTCTTC,CAIGNKISKDNEQFF
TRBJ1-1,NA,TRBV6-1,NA,TGTGCCAGCAGTTTCACCGAGATGAACACTGAAGCTTTCTTT,CASSFTEMNTEAFF
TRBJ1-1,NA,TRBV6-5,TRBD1,TGTGCCAGCAGGCGGGGGGACAGAACTGAAGCTTTCTTT,CASRRGDRTEAFF
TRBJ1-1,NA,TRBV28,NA,TGTGCCAGCAGTTTGCCCAGACAGAACACTGAAGCTTTCTTT,CASSLPRQNTEAFF
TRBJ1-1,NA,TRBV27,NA,TGTGCCAGCAGTTTAAACAGGGAGGTAGCTGAAGCTTTCTTT,CASSLNREVAEAFF
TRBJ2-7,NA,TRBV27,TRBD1,TGTGCCAGCAGGAATTGGGACAGGGGATCCGAGCAGTACTTC,CASRNWDRGSEQYF
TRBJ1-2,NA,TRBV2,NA,TGTGCCAGCAGTTCGACAGGAAACTATGGCTACACCTTC,CASSSTGNYGYTF
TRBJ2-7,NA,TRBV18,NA,TGTGCCAGCTCTCAGCGTGGGGATACCGAGCAGTACTTC,CASSQRGDTEQYF
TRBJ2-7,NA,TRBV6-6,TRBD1,TGTGCCAGCAGTTACGAGGGACAGAGCTACGAGCAGTACTTC,CASSYEGQSYEQYF
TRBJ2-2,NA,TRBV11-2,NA,TGTGCCAGCAGCTTCCCCGGGGAGCTGTTTTTT,CASSFPGELFF
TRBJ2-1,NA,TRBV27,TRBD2,TGTGCCAGCAAGCGGGGCGTGGTCTACAATGAGCAGTTCTTC,CASKRGVVYNEQFF
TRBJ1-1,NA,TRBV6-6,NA,TGTGCCAGCAGTGGCAGGGCTCTTGGCACTGAAGCTTTCTTT,CASSGRALGTEAFF
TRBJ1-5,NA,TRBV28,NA,TGTGCCAGCAGTTTAGTTGGGAGTGGGGTGGTCCAGCCCCAGCATTTT,CASSLVGSGVVQPQHF
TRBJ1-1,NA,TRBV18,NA,TGTGCCAGCTCACCAAGAGGGGCCGAGAACACTGAAGCTTTCTTT,CASSPRGAENTEAFF
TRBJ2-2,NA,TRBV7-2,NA,TGTGCCAGCAGCGTTCGGTATTACACCGGGGAGCTGTTTTTT,CASSVRYYTGELFF
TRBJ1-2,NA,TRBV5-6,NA,TGTGCCAGCAGCTTCCCAGGGAACTATGGCTACACCTTC,CASSFPGNYGYTF
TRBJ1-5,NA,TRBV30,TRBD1,TGTGCCTGGAGTAGACAGGGCTCTGAGCCCCAGCATTTT,CAWSRQGSEPQHF
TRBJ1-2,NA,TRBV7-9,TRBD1,TGTGCCAGCAGCCTTACAGGGGGCCTAGGCTACACCTTC,CASSLTGGLGYTF
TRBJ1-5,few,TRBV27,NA,TGTGCCAGCAGTTTTCCTCGGGCAGCTTATAGCAATCAGCCCCAGCATTTT,CASSFPRAAYSNQPQHF
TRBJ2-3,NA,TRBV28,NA,TGTGCCAGCAGTTTGACTACAGGAGCCAGCACAGATACGCAGTATTTT,CASSLTTGASTDTQYF
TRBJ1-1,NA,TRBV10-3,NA,TGTGCCATCAGTGGGACAGAGGCCTCGAACACTGAAGCTTTCTTT,CAISGTEASNTEAFF
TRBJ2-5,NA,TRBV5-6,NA,TGTGCCAGCAGTTCCGGGGGTATCCAAGAGACCCAGTACTTC,CASSSGGIQETQYF
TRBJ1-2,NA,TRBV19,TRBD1,TGTGCCAGTAGTATATCCTCCGGGACAGGGTATGGCTACACCTTC,CASSISSGTGYGYTF
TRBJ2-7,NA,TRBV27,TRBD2,TGTGCCAGCAGTTTAAGGACTAGCGGGACCTACGAGCAGTACTTC,CASSLRTSGTYEQYF
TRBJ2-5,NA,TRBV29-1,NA,TGCAGCGTTGCCGGGGGCGCAGAGACCCAGTACTTC,CSVAGGAETQYF
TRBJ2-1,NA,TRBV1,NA,TGCACCAGCAGCCAAGAAGGTCCGCGGGGTGAGCAGTTCTTC,CTSSQEGPRGEQFF
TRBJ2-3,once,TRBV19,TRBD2,TGTGCCAGTAGTATTGGGCTAGCGGGAGGAAGCACAGATACGCAGTATTTT,CASSIGLAGGSTDTQYF
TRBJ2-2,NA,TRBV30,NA,TGTGCCTGGAGGCGAGAAAACCCGACTCCCGGGGAGCTGTTTTTT,CAWRRENPTPGELFF
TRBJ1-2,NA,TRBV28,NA,TGTGCCAGCAGTCCGACAGACAACTATGGCTACACCTTC,CASSPTDNYGYTF
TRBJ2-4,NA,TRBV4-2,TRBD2,TGTGCCAGCAGCCTAGGGGCTAGCGGGGGAAGAAACATTCAGTACTTC,CASSLGASGGRNIQYF
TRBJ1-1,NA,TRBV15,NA,TGTGCCACCAGCAGAGGGGCCGCTGGGCTCGAAACGAACACTGAAGCTTTCTTT,CATSRGAAGLETNTEAFF
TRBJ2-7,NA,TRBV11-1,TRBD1,TGTGCCAGCAGCCCAGGACAGGGATCCTACGAGCAGTACTTC,CASSPGQGSYEQYF
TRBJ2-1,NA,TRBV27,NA,TGTGCCAGCAGCCCTTGGACGGACGCTGGAAATGAGCAGTTCTTC,CASSPWTDAGNEQFF
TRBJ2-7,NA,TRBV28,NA,TGTGCCAGCAGGATCGGACAGAACTACGAGCAGTACTTC,CASRIGQNYEQYF
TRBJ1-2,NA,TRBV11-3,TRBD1,TGTGCCAGCAGCTTAATACAGGGGGAAGGCTACACCTTC,CASSLIQGEGYTF
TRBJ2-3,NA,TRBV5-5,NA,TGTGCCAGCAGCTTGGGTCAGGCAGAAGATACGCAGTATTTT,CASSLGQAEDTQYF
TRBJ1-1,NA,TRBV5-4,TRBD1,TGTGCCAGCAGCTTGGCCGGGACAGGGCTCACTGAAGCTTTCTTT,CASSLAGTGLTEAFF